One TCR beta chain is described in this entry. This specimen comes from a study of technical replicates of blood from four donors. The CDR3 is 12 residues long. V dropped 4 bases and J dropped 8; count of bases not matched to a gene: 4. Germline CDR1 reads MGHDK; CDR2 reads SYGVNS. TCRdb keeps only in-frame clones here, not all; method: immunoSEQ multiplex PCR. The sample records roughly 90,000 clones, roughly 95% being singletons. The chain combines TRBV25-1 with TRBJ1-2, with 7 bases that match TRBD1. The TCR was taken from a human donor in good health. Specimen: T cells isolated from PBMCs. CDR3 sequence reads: CASSGPGGGYTF. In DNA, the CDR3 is TGTGCCAGCAGTGGTCCAGGGGGAGGCTACACCTTC.